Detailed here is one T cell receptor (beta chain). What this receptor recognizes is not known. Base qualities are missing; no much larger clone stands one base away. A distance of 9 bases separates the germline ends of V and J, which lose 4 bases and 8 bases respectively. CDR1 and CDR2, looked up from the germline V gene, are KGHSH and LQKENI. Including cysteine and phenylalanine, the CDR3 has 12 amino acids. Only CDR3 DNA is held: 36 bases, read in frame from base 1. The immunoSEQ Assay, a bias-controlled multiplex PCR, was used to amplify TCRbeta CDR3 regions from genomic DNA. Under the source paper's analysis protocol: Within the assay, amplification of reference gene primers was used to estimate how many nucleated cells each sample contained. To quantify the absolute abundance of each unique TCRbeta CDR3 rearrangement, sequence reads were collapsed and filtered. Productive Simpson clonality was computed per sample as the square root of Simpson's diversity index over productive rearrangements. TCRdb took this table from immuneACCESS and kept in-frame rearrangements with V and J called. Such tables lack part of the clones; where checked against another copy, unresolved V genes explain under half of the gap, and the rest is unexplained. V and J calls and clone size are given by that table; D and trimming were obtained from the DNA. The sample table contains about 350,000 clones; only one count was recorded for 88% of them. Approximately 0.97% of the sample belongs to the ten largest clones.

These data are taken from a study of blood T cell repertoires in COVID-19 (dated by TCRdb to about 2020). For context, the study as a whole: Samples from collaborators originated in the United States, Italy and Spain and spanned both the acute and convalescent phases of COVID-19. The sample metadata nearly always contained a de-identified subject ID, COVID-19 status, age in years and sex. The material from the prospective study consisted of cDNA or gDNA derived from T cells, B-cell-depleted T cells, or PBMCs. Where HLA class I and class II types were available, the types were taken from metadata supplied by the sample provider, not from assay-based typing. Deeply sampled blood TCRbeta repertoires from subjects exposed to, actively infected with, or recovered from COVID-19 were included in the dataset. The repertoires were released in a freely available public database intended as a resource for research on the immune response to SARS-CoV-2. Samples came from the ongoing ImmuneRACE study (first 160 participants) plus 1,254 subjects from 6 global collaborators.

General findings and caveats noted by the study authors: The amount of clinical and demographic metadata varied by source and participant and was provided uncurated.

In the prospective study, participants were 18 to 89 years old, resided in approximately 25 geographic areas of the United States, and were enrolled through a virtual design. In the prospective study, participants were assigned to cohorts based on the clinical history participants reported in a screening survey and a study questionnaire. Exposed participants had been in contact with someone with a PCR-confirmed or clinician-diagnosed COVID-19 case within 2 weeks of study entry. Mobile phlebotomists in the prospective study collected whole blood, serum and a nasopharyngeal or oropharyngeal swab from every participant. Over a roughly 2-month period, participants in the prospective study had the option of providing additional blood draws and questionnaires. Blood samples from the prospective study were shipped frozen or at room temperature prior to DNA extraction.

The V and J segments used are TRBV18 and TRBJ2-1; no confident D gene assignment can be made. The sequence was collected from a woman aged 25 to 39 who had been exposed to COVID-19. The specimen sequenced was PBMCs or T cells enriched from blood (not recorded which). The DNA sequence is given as TGTGCCAGCTCACTAGTAGAGGATGAGCAGTTCTTC. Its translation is CASSLVEDEQFF.